This TCR beta chain was captured by sequencing in a study of yellow fever vaccine responses in identical twins. TCRdb independently ran MiXCR on the RT-PCR reads; one entry per CDR3 protein. The sample includes 30,000 to 40,000 distinct CDR3 sequences, roughly 60% of them seen just once. The V gene lost 0 bases and the J gene lost 1 base, with 12 bases spanning the gap. Germline V gene lookup returns CDR1 SGHNT and CDR2 YYREEE (reference sequence). This CDR3 is built from 16 residues. J is TRBJ2-3 and V is TRBV5-4; D might be TRBD1 (6 bases). Sequences were derived from T cells from blood (PBMCs), unsorted or a sorted subset (not recorded which), sampled before or after yellow fever vaccination (not recorded which). The receptor comes from a woman aged 18 to 35 who received the yellow fever vaccine. The CDR3 coding sequence is TGTGCCAGCAGCTTGGCTGGGGGCATTGGCACAGATACGCAGTATTTT. Its protein product is CASSLAGGIGTDTQYF.